Following are 9 T cell receptor beta chains from one sample sequenced in a study of shared clonotypes between healthy human individuals. Generated by immunoSEQ multiplex PCR, the TCRdb table keeps only in-frame clones and is missing some. The sample includes roughly 700,000 clones, about 74% of them seen just once. The sample was memory CD4+ T cells sorted from blood. Subset meaning: CD45RA-negative fraction. All receptors derive from a woman aged 25 to 45 in good health.

The chain is built from TRBV5-4 and TRBJ2-7, with a tentative D call TRBD2 (6 bases). The germline gives CDR1 SGHNT, CDR2 YYREEE (reference sequence). CDR3 length: 14 amino acids. Trimming removed 0 bases at V and 4 bases at J, with 11 bases between. This chain's CDR3 is CASSLAGGKYEQYF. Here the CDR3 DNA reads TGTGCCAGCAGCTTGGCCGGAGGGAAATACGAGCAGTACTTC.

The chain uses TRBV7-9 and TRBJ1-4; D perhaps matches TRBD1 (5 bases). Between the trimmed V and J ends, which lost 4 bases and 7 bases, there was a span of 13 bases. CDR1 and CDR2 (germline): SEHNR, FQNEAQ (reference sequence). There are 14 residues in the CDR3. Here the CDR3 DNA reads TGTGCCAGCAGCTCGGGGGGAACGGGTGAAAAACTGTTTTTT. As protein: CASSSGGTGEKLFF.

The chain has TRBV5-1 and TRBJ2-5; 11 bases line up with TRBD2. This CDR3 is 16 amino acids long. The germline V gene has CDR1 SGHRS and CDR2 YFSETQ. V dropped 1 base and J dropped 3; count of bases not matched to a gene: 5. CDR3 bases: TGCGCCAGCAGCTTGCCCGCTAGCGGGAGGAAAGAGACCCAGTACTTC. Translation gives CASSLPASGRKETQYF.

In nucleotides, the CDR3 is TGCGCCAGCAGCTTGTTGTTTCGTGAGCAGTTCTTC. Its translation is CASSLLFREQFF. The J gene is TRBJ2-1, the V gene TRBV5-1; D not certain. The CDR3 is made up of 12 amino acids. The germline V gene encodes CDR1 SGHRS and CDR2 YFSETQ. The ends were cut back, 1 base at V and 9 bases at J, with 8 bases in the middle.

This clone was observed a single time. V gene TRBV18 combines with J gene TRBJ2-1; unclear D gene. The CDR3 has 12 residues. Germline V gene sequence: CDR1 KGHSH, CDR2 LQKENI. Trimming left V 3 bases short and J 8 bases short, with 8 bases between. CDR3 protein: CASSPVGDEQFF. CDR3 nucleotides: TGTGCCAGCTCACCGGTTGGGGATGAGCAGTTCTTC.

In its sample, this clone was seen once. The chain uses TRBV18 and TRBJ1-5; TRBD1 agrees at 7 bases. Germline trimming cut 0 bases from V and 7 bases from J; bases unmatched to any gene: 6. CDR1 and CDR2 (germline): KGHSH, LQKENI. The length of the CDR3 is 15 residues. CDR3 nucleotide sequence: TGTGCCAGCTCACCACCCGACAGGGCTTCGCAGCCCCAGCATTTT. Protein sequence: CASSPPDRASQPQHF.

The gene calls are TRBV18 and TRBJ1-5; the D is unclear. The CDR3 consists of 14 residues. Germline CDR1 is KGHSH and CDR2 is LQKENI. The germline V and J ends were trimmed by 2 bases and 4 bases, with 9 bases remaining between them. The CDR3 here is CASSPYGRNQPQHF. The CDR3 DNA is TGTGCCAGCTCACCATACGGCAGAAATCAGCCCCAGCATTTT.

The gene calls are TRBV6-6 and TRBJ2-7; TRBD1 matches at 8 bases. Germline lookup yields CDR1 MNHNY and CDR2 SVGAGI (reference sequence). CDR3 length equals 15 residues. V trimming: 3 bases; J trimming: 6 bases; junction bases outside the gene matches: 10. CDR3 protein: CASSYGTGGSTEQYF. For the CDR3, the DNA is TGTGCCAGCAGTTATGGGACAGGAGGGTCCACCGAGCAGTACTTC.

CDR3 nucleotide sequence: TGTGCCAGCAGCCCGACAGGGGGCGAAGCTTTCTTT. It is translated as CASSPTGGEAFF. V is TRBV11-3 and J is TRBJ1-1; TRBD1 matches 10 bases. V was clipped by 5 bases and J by 8 bases; unmatched bases: 2. The CDR3 consists of 12 residues. Germline loops: CDR1 SGHNT, CDR2 YENEEA.